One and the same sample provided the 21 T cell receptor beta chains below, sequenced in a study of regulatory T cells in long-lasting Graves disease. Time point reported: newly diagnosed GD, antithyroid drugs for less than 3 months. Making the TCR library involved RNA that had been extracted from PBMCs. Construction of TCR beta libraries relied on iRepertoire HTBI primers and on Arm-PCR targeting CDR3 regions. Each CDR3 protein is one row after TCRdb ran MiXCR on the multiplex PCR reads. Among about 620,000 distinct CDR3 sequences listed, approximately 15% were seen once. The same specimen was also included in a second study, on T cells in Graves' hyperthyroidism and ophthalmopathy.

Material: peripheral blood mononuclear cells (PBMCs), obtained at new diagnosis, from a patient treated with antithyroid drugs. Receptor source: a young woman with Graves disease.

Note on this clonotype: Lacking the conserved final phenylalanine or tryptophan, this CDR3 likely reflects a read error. The CDR3 region is CASQVLMGGNTEAFL. CDR3 DNA sequence: TGTGCCAGCCAGGTTCTGATGGGCGGTAACACTGAAGCTTTCCTT. This chain connects TRBV6-1 to TRBJ1-1; D unresolved. In germline, CDR1 is MNHNS, CDR2 SASEGT. The CDR3 is made up of 15 amino acids. Trimming removed 8 bases from V and 2 bases from J, with 18 bases in between.

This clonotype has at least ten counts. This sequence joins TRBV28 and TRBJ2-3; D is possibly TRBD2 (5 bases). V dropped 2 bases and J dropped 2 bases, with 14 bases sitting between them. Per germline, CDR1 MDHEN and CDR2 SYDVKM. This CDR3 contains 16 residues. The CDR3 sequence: CASSLEGSRNTDTQYF. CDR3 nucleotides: TGTGCCAGCAGTTTAGAGGGAAGCAGGAACACAGATACGCAGTATTTT.

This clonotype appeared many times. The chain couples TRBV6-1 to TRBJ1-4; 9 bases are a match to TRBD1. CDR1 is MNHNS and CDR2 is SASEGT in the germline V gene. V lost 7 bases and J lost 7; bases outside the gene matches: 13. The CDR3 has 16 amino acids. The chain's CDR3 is CASTQRPGQGGEKLFF. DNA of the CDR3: TGTGCCAGCACTCAACGACCGGGACAGGGTGGTGAAAAACTGTTTTTT.

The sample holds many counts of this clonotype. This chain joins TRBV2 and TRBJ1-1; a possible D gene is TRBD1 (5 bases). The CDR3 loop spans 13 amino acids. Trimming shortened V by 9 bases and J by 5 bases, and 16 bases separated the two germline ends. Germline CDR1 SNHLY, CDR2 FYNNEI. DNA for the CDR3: TGTGCCAGAACGAACCAGGGAGAAACTGAAGCTTTCTTT. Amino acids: CARTNQGETEAFF. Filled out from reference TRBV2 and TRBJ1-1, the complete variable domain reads EPEVTQTPSHQVTQMGQEVILRCVPISNHLYFYWYRQILGQKVEFLVSFYNNEISEKSEIFDDQFSVERPDGSNFTLKIRSTKLEDSAMYFCARTNQGETEAFFGQGTRLTVV.

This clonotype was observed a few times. This CDR3 is CAIRPSGANVLTF. CDR3 coding DNA: TGTGCCATCAGGCCGTCTGGGGCCAACGTCCTGACTTTC. The chain recombines TRBV10-3 with TRBJ2-6; D gene uncertain. Trimming removed 6 bases at V and 1 base at J, with 4 bases between. This CDR3 region has 13 residues. Germline V gene lookup returns CDR1 ENHRY and CDR2 SYGVKD.

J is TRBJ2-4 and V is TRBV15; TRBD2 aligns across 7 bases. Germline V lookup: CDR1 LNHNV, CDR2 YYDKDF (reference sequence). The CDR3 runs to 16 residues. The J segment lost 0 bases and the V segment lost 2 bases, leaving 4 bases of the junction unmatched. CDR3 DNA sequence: TGTGCCACCAGCAGAATAGCTAGCGGAGCCAAAAACATTCAGTACTTC. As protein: CATSRIASGAKNIQYF.

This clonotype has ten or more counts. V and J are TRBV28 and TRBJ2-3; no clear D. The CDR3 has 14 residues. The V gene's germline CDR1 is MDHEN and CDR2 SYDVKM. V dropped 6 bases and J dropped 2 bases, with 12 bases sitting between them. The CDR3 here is CASSLGWATDTQYF. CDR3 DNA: TGTGCCAGCAGCTTAGGGTGGGCCACAGATACGCAGTATTTT.

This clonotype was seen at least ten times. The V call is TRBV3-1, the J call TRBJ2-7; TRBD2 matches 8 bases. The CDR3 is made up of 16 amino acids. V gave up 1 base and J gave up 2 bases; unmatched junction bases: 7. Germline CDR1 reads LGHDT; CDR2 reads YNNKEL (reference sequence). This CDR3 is CASSQGLSGGAYEQYF. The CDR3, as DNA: TGTGCCAGCAGCCAAGGTCTCAGCGGGGGTGCCTACGAGCAGTACTTC.

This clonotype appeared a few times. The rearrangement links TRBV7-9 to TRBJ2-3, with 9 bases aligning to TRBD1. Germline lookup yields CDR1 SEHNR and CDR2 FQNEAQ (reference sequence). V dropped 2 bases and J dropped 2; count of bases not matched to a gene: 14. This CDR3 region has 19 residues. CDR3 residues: CASSLISVGTGTATDTQYF. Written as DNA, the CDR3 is TGTGCCAGCAGCTTAATATCTGTCGGGACAGGGACAGCCACAGATACGCAGTATTTT.

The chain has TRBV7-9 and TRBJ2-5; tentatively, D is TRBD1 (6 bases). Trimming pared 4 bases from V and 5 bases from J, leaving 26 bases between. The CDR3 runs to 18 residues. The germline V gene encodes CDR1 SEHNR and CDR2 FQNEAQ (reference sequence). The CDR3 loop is CASSSSKQQGAKRETQYF. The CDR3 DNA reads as TGTGCCAGCAGCTCCTCAAAACAACAGGGTGCCAAGAGGGAGACCCAGTACTTC.

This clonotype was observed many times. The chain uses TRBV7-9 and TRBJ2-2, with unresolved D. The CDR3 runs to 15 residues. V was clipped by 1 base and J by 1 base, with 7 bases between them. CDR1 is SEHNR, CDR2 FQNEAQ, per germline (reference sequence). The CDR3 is CASSLGSLNTGELFF. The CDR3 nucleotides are TGTGCCAGCAGCTTAGGGTCCTTGAACACCGGGGAGCTGTTTTTT.

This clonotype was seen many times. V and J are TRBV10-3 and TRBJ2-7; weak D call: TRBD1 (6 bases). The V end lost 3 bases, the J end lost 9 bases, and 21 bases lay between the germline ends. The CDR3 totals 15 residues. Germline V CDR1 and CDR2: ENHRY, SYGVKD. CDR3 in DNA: TGTGCCATCAGTGAAGGTCCGGGACACAAGCTGGGGCAGTACTTC. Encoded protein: CAISEGPGHKLGQYF.

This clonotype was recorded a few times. The CDR3 DNA is TGCAGTGCAGGGGGGTTCGGGGATGAGCAGTTCTTC. Residues: CSAGGFGDEQFF. This sequence joins TRBV20-1 and TRBJ2-1; D tentatively fits TRBD1 or TRBD2 (6 bases each). Per germline, CDR1 DFQATT and CDR2 SNEGSKA (reference sequence). Trimming shortened V by 6 bases and J by 8 bases, and 14 bases separated the two germline ends. The length of the CDR3 is 12 residues.

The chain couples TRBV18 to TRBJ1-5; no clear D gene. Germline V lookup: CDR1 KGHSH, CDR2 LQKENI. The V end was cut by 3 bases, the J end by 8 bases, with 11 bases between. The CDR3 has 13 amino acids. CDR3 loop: CASSPGRNEPQHF. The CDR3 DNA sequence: TGTGCCAGCTCACCGGGCCGGAACGAGCCCCAGCATTTT.

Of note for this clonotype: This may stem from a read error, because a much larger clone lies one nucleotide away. CDR3 protein: CAGSRSLVTLQETQYF. CDR3 bases: TGTGCCGGTAGTCGAAGCTTAGTGACGCTACAAGAGACCCAGTACTTC. This chain connects TRBV19 to TRBJ2-5, with no clear D. In germline, CDR1 is LNHDA, CDR2 SQIVND (reference sequence). This CDR3 spans 16 amino acids.

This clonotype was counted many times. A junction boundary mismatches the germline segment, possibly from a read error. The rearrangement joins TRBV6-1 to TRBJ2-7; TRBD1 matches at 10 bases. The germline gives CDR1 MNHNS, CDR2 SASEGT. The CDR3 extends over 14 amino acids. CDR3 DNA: TGCGCCAGCAGTGAAGGACAGGGGGGTTACGAGCAGTACTTC. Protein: CASSEGQGGYEQYF.

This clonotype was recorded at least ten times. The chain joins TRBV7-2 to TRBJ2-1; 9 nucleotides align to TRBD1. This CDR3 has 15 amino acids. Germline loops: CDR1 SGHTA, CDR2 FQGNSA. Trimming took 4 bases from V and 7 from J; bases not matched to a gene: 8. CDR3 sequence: CASSSKGTGRNEQFF. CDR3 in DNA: TGTGCCAGCAGCTCGAAAGGGACAGGGAGAAATGAGCAGTTCTTC.

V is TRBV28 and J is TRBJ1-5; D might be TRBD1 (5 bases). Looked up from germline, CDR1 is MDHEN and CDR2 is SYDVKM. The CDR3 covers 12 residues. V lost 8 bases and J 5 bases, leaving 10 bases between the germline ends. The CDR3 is CASGGRDQPQHF. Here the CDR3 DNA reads TGTGCCAGCGGGGGAAGGGATCAGCCCCAGCATTTT. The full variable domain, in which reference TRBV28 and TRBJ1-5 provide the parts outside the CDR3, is DVKVTQSSRYLVKRTGEKVFLECVQDMDHENMFWYRQDPGLGLRLIYFSYDVKMKEKGDIPEGYSVSREKKERFSLILESASTNQTSMYLCASGGRDQPQHFGDGTRLSIL.

CDR3 sequence (DNA): TGTGCCAGCAGCGTATGGTCCGTGGGGCAGGCCGCCAATGAGCAGTTCTTC. It is translated as CASSVWSVGQAANEQFF. V gene TRBV9 combines with J gene TRBJ2-1; perhaps TRBD1 as D (5 bases). CDR3 length: 17 amino acids. V was shortened by 1 base and J by 6 bases, with 20 bases between the two germline ends. Germline V CDR1 and CDR2: SGDLS, YYNGEE.

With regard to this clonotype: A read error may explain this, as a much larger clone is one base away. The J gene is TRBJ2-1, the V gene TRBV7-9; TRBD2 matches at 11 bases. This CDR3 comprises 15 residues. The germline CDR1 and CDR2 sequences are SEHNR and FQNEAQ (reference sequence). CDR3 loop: CVTFTSGSSYNEQFF. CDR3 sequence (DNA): TGTGTCACCTTTACTAGCGGGAGCTCCTACAATGAGCAGTTCTTC.

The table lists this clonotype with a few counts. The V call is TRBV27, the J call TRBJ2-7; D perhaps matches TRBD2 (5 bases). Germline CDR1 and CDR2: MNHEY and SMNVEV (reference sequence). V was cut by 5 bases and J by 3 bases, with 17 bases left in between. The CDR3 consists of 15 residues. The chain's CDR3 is CASSINGVVSYEQYF. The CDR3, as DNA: TGTGCCAGCAGTATCAACGGGGTCGTAAGCTACGAGCAGTACTTC.